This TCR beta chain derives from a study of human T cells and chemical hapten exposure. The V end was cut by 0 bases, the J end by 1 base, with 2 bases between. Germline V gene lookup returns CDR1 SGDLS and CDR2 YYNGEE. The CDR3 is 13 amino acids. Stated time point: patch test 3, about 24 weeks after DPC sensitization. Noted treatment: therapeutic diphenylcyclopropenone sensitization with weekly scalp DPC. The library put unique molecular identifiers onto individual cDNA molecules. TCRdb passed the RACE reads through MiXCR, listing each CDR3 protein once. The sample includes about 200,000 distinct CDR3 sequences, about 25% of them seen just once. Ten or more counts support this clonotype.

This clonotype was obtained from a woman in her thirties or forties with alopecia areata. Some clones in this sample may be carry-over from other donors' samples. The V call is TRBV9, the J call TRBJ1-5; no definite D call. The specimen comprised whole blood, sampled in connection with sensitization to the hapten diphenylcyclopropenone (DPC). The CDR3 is CASSVESNQPQHF. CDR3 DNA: TGTGCCAGCAGCGTAGAGAGCAATCAGCCCCAGCATTTT.